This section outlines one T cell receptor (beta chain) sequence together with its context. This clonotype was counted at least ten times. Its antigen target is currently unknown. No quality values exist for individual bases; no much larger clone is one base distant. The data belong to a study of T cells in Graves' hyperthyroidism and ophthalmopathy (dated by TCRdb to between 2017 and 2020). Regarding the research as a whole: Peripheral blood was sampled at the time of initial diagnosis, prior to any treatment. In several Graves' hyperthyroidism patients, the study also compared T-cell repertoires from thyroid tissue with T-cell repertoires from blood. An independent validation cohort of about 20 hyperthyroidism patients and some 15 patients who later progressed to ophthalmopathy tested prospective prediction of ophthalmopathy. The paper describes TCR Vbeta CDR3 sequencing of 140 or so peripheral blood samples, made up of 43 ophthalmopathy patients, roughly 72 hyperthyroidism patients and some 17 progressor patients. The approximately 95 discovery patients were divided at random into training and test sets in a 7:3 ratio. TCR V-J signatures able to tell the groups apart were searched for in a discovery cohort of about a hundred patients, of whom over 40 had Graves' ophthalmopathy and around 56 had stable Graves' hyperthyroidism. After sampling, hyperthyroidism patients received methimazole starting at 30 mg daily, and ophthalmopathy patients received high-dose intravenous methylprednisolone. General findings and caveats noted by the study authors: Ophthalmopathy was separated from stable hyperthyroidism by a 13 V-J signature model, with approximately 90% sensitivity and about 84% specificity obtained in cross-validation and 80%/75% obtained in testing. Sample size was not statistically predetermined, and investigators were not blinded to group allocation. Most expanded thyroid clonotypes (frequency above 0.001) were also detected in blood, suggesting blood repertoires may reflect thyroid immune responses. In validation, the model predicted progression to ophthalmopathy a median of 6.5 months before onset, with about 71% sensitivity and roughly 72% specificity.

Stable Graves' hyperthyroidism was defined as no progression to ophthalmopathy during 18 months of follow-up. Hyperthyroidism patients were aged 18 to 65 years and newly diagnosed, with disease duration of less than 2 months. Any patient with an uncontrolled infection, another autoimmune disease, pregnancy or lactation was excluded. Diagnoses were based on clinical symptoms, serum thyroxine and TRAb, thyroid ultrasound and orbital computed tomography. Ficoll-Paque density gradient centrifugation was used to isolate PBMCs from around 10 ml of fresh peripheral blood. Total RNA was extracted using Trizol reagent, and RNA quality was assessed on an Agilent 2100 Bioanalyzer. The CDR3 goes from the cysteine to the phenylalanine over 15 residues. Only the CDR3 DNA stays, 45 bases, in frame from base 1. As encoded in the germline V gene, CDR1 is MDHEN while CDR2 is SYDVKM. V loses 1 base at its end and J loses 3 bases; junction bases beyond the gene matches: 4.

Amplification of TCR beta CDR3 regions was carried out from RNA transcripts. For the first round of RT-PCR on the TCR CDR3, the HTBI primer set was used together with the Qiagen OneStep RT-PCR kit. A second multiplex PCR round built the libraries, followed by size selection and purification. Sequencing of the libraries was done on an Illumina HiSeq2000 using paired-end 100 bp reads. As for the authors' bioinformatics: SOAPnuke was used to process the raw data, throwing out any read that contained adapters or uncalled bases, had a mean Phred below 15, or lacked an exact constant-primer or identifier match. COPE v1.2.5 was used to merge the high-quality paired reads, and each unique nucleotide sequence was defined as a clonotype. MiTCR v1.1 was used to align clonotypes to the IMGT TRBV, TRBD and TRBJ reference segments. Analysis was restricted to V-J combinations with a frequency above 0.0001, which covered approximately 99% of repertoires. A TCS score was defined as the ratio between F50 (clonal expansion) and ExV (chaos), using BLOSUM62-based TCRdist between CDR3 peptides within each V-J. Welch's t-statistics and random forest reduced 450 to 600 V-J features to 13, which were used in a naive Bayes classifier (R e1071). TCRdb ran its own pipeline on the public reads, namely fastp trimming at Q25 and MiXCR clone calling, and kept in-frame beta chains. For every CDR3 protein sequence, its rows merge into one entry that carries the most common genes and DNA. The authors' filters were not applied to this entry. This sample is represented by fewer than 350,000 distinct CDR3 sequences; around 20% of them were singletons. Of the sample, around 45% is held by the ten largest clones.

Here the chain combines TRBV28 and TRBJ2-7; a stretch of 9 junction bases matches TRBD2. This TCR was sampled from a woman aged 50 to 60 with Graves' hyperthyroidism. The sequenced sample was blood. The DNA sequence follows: TGTGCCAGCAGTTTATCGGCTAGCGGGAACTACGAGCAGTACTTC. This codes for CASSLSASGNYEQYF.